A selection of T cell receptor beta chains follows, all from one sample in a study of blood T cell repertoires in COVID-19. TCRdb's copy holds only in-frame clones and misses some; the assay was immunoSEQ multiplex PCR. The table has approximately 140,000 clones, 87% seen once. The material sequenced was peripheral blood. These receptors all stem from a woman aged 40 to 50 with acute or convalescent COVID-19. The CDR3 runs from the conserved cysteine through the conserved F or W. Fields, in order: V gene, J gene, CDR3 protein.

TRBV7-2	TRBJ1-2	CASSLQHLTGTQLGYTF
TRBV7-9	TRBJ1-2	CASSFPGQGGYGYTF
TRBV30	TRBJ1-2	CAWSLSLNNYGYTF
TRBV18	TRBJ2-3	CASSPTGGIDTQYF
TRBV7-3	TRBJ2-2	CASSLTGGTGELFF
TRBV3-1/TRBV3-2	TRBJ2-5	CASSQGAGGETQYF
TRBV11-2	TRBJ2-1	CASSLGLLSYNEQFF
TRBV19	TRBJ1-3	CASSIGQVSGNTIYF
TRBV12-3/TRBV12-4	TRBJ1-1	CASSSDRGAEAFF
TRBV5-1	TRBJ2-2	CASSYIAGANTGELFF
TRBV28	TRBJ1-6	CASGTGDIYNSPLHF
TRBV3-1/TRBV3-2	TRBJ2-3	CASSQDLFPAGGTDTQYF
TRBV5-5	TRBJ1-1	CASSADPTGFATEAFF
TRBV15	TRBJ1-1	CATSREGLHTEAFF
TRBV3-1/TRBV3-2	TRBJ1-2	CASSQRDTNYGYTF
TRBV6-4	TRBJ1-2	CASSAQTGSYGYTF
TRBV5-1	TRBJ1-1	CASRYGQGDVFTEAFF
TRBV11-2	TRBJ2-4	CASSSLAGVANIQYF
TRBV2	TRBJ1-1	CASSFYTYTEAFF
TRBV5-5	TRBJ1-2	CASSRPGIGGYTF
TRBV12-3/TRBV12-4	TRBJ1-1	CASSLPSTEAFF
TRBV20-1	TRBJ2-7	CSARRQGEQYF
TRBV7-6	TRBJ1-1	CASSLLTELNTEAFF
TRBV29-1	TRBJ2-1	CSAPTSAYSNEQFF
TRBV25-1	TRBJ1-1	CASSETGIGTEAFF
TRBV7-9	TRBJ1-2	CASSLEAANYGYTF